The present TCR beta chain was sequenced within a study of T cell responses to AZD1222 COVID-19 vaccine. Turning to this clone: Its cognate antigen is unknown.

TCRdb's copy holds only in-frame clones and misses some; the assay was immunoSEQ multiplex PCR. Among around 130,000 clones listed, 92% were seen once. V was pared by 4 bases and J by 3 bases, with 7 bases between. The germline gives CDR1 MNHEY, CDR2 SVGEGT. The CDR3 contains 13 residues. The study, taken as a whole, reports: The CD4 TCRs associated with vaccination extended across spike and predominated at 160-218 and 743-854. Possibly, clonal diversity was underestimated; donors were largely white British and included more females.

This sample comprised peripheral blood, obtained 28 days after the second AZD1222 dose. This sequence originates from an adult who received the AZD1222 COVID-19 vaccine. The rearrangement joins TRBV6-2 or TRBV6-3 to TRBJ1-3; no firm D call. The DNA of the CDR3 is TGTGCCAGCAGTTCCAACTTTGGAAACACCATATATTTT. Amino acid sequence: CASSSNFGNTIYF.